The clone carrying this T cell receptor beta chain was seen a few times. Assay used: immunoSEQ multiplex PCR; TCRdb lists only in-frame clones, some missing. Of some 80,000 clones listed, approximately 78% are singletons. This sample was included in a study of blood T cell repertoires in COVID-19. Overall study: The United States, Italy and Spain supplied acute and convalescent COVID-19 samples.

The CDR3 runs to 15 residues. V was pared by 5 bases and J by 2 bases, with 7 bases of the junction left unmatched. Per germline, CDR1 MDHEN and CDR2 SYDVKM. The specimen sequenced was peripheral blood. This clonotype was sampled from a woman in her seventies with acute or convalescent COVID-19. V gene TRBV28 combines with J gene TRBJ1-2; TRBD1 matches 8 bases. The CDR3 DNA sequence: TGTGCCAGCAGTAAGACAGGGGTTGGGAACTATGGCTACACCTTC. Its protein is CASSKTGVGNYGYTF.